These 11 T cell receptor beta chains came from one sample sequenced in a study of breast tumors, draining lymph nodes, adjacent tissues (dated by TCRdb to 2016 to 2017). The lymph node samples were taken from the axillary draining lymph nodes of breast cancer patients. Library method: multiplex PCR. The sequencing machine was an Illumina HiSeq 2000. TCRdb ran its own pipeline on the public reads, namely fastp trimming at Q25 and MiXCR clone calling, and kept in-frame beta chains. A single entry per CDR3 protein holds the most common genes and DNA from its merged rows. Within this sample are 100,000 or so distinct CDR3 sequences, with 21% of them counted one time only. The ten most abundant clones make up approximately 1.2% of the sample. Input material: axillary lymph node tissue. These receptors were collected from a female donor with breast cancer. Some clones in this sample may be carry-over from other donors' samples.

In its sample, this clonotype was seen many times. The genes are TRBV19 and TRBJ2-7; a possible D gene is TRBD1 (5 bases). Deletions cut 4 bases from V and 3 bases from J, with 7 bases between. The CDR3 consists of 12 residues. CDR1 LNHDA and CDR2 SQIVND come from the germline V gene (reference sequence). As DNA, the CDR3 is TGTGCCAGTAGTAAAGACAGCTACGAGCAGTACTTC. Its protein product is CASSKDSYEQYF.

This clonotype was seen repeatedly, ten times or more. This sequence joins TRBV15 and TRBJ1-3; D gene uncertain. Trimming cost V 1 base and J 0 bases, with 4 bases left between them. Germline V CDR1 and CDR2: LNHNV, YYDKDF (reference sequence). CDR3 length: 14 residues. CDR3 protein: CATSRARSGNTIYF. The CDR3 bases are TGTGCCACCAGCAGAGCCCGCTCTGGAAACACCATATATTTT.

Concerning this clonotype: A much larger clone differs by one base, so this may be a read error. The V call is TRBV27, the J call TRBJ2-7; the D is unclear. Per germline, CDR1 MNHEY and CDR2 SMNVEV (reference sequence). This CDR3 has 14 residues. The V end was cut by 5 bases, the J end by 3 bases, with 14 bases between. The DNA for the CDR3 is TGTGCCAGCAGTGAGACCGAGACGTACTACGAGCAGTACTTC. It yields the protein CASSETETYYEQYF.

There are many counts of this clonotype. The V and J genes are TRBV15 and TRBJ2-1; D possibly corresponds to TRBD2 (5 bases). The CDR3 spans 16 residues. The germline V gene encodes CDR1 LNHNV and CDR2 YYDKDF (reference sequence). V dropped 0 bases and J dropped 0 bases, with 9 bases sitting between them. CDR3 bases: TGTGCCACCAGCAGAGATTTAGGGAGCTCCTACAATGAGCAGTTCTTC. Amino acids: CATSRDLGSSYNEQFF.

There are many counts of this clonotype. This chain joins TRBV2 and TRBJ2-3, with 9 bases matching TRBD1. J lost 4 bases, V lost 6 bases, and 11 bases had no gene match. The CDR3 runs to 16 residues. Germline V gives CDR1 SNHLY, CDR2 FYNNEI. CDR3 nucleotides: TGTGCCAGCAGATTGGGACAGGGTGTGGCGGCAGATACGCAGTATTTT. Protein: CASRLGQGVAADTQYF.

This clonotype was counted at least ten times. The V call is TRBV25-1, the J call TRBJ2-7; D is possibly TRBD1 (5 bases). The CDR3 sequence is 13 residues long. CDR1 MGHDK and CDR2 SYGVNS come from the germline V gene. V was trimmed by 6 bases and J by 2 bases, leaving 11 bases between them. The CDR3 is CASRRGTTYEQYF. CDR3 in DNA: TGTGCCAGCAGAAGGGGCACCACCTACGAGCAGTACTTC.

This clonotype was seen many times. This sequence joins TRBV19 and TRBJ2-5, with 9 bases lining up with TRBD2. Per the germline V gene, CDR1 is LNHDA and CDR2 is SQIVND (reference sequence). The CDR3 totals 16 residues. The trim removed 4 bases at V and 5 bases at J, leaving 11 bases unmatched. The CDR3 reads CASSKLSGGILETQYF. CDR3 DNA: TGTGCCAGTAGTAAATTAAGCGGGGGGATCTTGGAGACCCAGTACTTC.

This clonotype was seen at least ten times. The chain joins TRBV10-2 to TRBJ2-7; TRBD2 might be the D (5 bases). V was cut by 10 bases and J by 3 bases, with 13 bases left in between. Germline CDR1 is WSHSY and CDR2 is SAAADI. CDR3 length: 12 amino acids. The CDR3 nucleotides read TGCGCCACCACTCCCAGCGGCTACGAGCAGTACTTC. Encoded protein: CATTPSGYEQYF.

Of note for this clonotype: It may be a read error: a sequence one base away is much more abundant. This chain joins TRBV6-5 and TRBJ2-7; D is uncertain. CDR1 is MNHEY and CDR2 is SVGAGI in the germline V gene. The V end was cut by 0 bases, the J end by 2 bases, with 8 bases between. There are 14 residues in the CDR3. CDR3 in amino acids: CASSYSPEPYEQYF. In nucleotides, the CDR3 is TGTGCCAGCAGTTACTCGCCAGAGCCCTACGAGCAGTACTTC.

This clonotype occurred once. A single base separates this from a much larger clone, so it may be a read error. The CDR3 does not close with the conserved phenylalanine or tryptophan, likely indicating a read error. The rearrangement links TRBV20-1 to TRBJ1-5; D gene uncertain. CDR3 length equals 15 residues. Trimming cost V 2 bases and J 8 bases, with 19 bases left between them. Germline loops: CDR1 DFQATT, CDR2 SNEGSKA (reference sequence). DNA for the CDR3: TGCAGTGCTAGACCACGGACGGGCGGCATAGAGCCCCAGCATCTT. Protein product: CSARPRTGGIEPQHL.

This clonotype was counted many times. This chain uses TRBV24-1 with TRBJ2-7, with TRBD1 as a possible D gene (6 bases). The V end lost 5 bases, the J end lost 4 bases, and 23 bases lay between the germline ends. The CDR3 length is 17 residues. The germline V gene has CDR1 KGHDR and CDR2 SFDVKD. CDR3 amino acids: CATSVHAGAGFPYEQYF. DNA of the CDR3: TGTGCCACCAGTGTCCATGCAGGGGCAGGGTTTCCTTACGAGCAGTACTTC.